Listed here are 20 T cell receptor beta chains from one sample, sequenced in a study of blood T cell repertoires in COVID-19. The data were produced by immunoSEQ multiplex PCR, yet TCRdb's version contains in-frame clones alone and is incomplete. The profile shows about 190,000 clones, about 87% of them singletons. The sample was peripheral blood. Receptors were obtained from a woman in her 70s with COVID-19, enrolled during active disease.

This clone was seen just once. The chain links TRBV3-1 (or the pseudogene TRBV3-2) to TRBJ2-5; 10 nucleotides agree with TRBD2. Per germline, CDR1 LGHDT and CDR2 YNNKEL (reference sequence). V lost 8 bases to trimming and J lost 4 bases; unmatched junction nucleotides: 13. The CDR3 sequence is 16 residues long. This CDR3 is CASLSMASGSGETQYF. The CDR3 nucleotides are TGTGCCAGCTTGTCAATGGCTAGCGGGAGTGGAGAGACCCAGTACTTC.

The rearrangement uses TRBV4-3 and TRBJ2-1, with D maybe TRBD1 (6 bases). CDR3 size: 15 residues. Germline-derived CDR1 and CDR2 are LGHNA and YSLEER. V shed 7 bases and J shed 7 bases, with 20 bases lying between them. CDR3 loop: CASTDRFPIWNEQFF. In DNA, the CDR3 is TGCGCCAGCACCGACAGGTTCCCGATTTGGAATGAGCAGTTCTTC.

J is TRBJ1-2 and V is TRBV19, with D maybe TRBD1 (5 bases). Deletions cut 11 bases from V and 7 bases from J, with 20 bases between. Germline CDR1 reads LNHDA; CDR2 reads SQIVND (reference sequence). The CDR3 runs to 13 residues. CDR3: CAGRGDPFSGYTF. In DNA form, the CDR3 reads TGTGCCGGAAGGGGCGACCCCTTCTCTGGCTACACCTTC.

V usage is TRBV28 and J usage is TRBJ2-5, with TRBD1 matching over 10 bases. There are 19 residues in the CDR3. Germline CDR1 MDHEN, CDR2 SYDVKM. V gave up 3 bases and J gave up 5 bases; unmatched junction bases: 18. The CDR3 reads CASSFWDRGRGYRAETQYF. CDR3 DNA: TGTGCCAGCAGTTTCTGGGACAGGGGTCGGGGGTACCGGGCCGAGACCCAGTACTTC.

This clone was seen more than once but under ten times. V is TRBV9 and J is TRBJ2-1; tentative D call: TRBD2 (6 bases). Germline V gene lookup returns CDR1 SGDLS and CDR2 YYNGEE. The CDR3 contains 15 residues. Trimming shortened V by 0 bases and J by 8 bases, and 15 bases separated the two germline ends. In DNA form, the CDR3 reads TGTGCCAGCAGCGTAGCTACGGGACTTAGCCATGAGCAGTTCTTC. Translating it yields CASSVATGLSHEQFF.

The chain uses TRBV23-1 and TRBJ2-7; D remains unclear. TRBV23-1 is treated as an ORF (open reading frame) with a function not yet certain. CDR3 size: 15 residues. Trimming took off 9 bases at V and 3 bases at J, with 21 bases between the two ends. The CDR3 DNA is TGCGCCAGAAAGGTGGGCCACAGTGAGAACTACGAGCAGTACTTC. It translates to CARKVGHSENYEQYF.

The chain employs TRBV6-2 or TRBV6-3 and TRBJ2-3; 9 positions agree with TRBD2. CDR3 size: 16 residues. Trimming took 2 bases from V and 6 from J; bases not matched to a gene: 9. Germline loops: CDR1 MNHEY, CDR2 SVGEGT. Written as DNA, the CDR3 is TGTGCCAGCAGTTACGCTAGCGGGAAGTCGTTCGATACGCAGTATTTT. This translates into CASSYASGKSFDTQYF.

This clone appeared a single time. This chain joins TRBV19 and TRBJ1-1, with D uncertain. There are 15 residues in the CDR3. Germline V lookup: CDR1 LNHDA, CDR2 SQIVND (reference sequence). The germline V and J ends were trimmed by 2 bases and 0 bases, with 10 bases remaining between them. CDR3 DNA sequence: TGTGCCAGTAGTATACAGGCAGCCCTGAACACTGAAGCTTTCTTT. Translating it yields CASSIQAALNTEAFF. Together with reference TRBV19 and TRBJ1-1, the CDR3 gives the full variable domain: DGGITQSPKYLFRKEGQNVTLSCEQNLNHDAMYWYRQDPGQGLRLIYYSQIVNDFQKGDIAEGYSVSREKKESFPLTVTSAQKNPTAFYLCASSIQAALNTEAFFGQGTRLTVV.

CDR3 loop: CASSFRDIGNTEAFF. CDR3 bases: TGTGCCAGCAGTTTCCGGGACATTGGGAACACTGAAGCTTTCTTT. This chain connects TRBV28 to TRBJ1-1; possible D gene TRBD1, 6 bases. The ends were cut back, 3 bases at V and 1 base at J, with 12 bases in the middle. Per the germline V gene, CDR1 is MDHEN and CDR2 is SYDVKM. This CDR3 has 15 amino acids.

V and J are TRBV28 and TRBJ2-7, with TRBD2 matching over 8 bases. The junction had 11 bases not matched to a gene; V was cut back by 6 bases and J by 4 bases. Germline CDR1 and CDR2: MDHEN and SYDVKM. The CDR3 covers 15 residues. The chain's CDR3 is CASSRNFPGGYEQYF. DNA for the CDR3: TGTGCCAGCAGCCGCAACTTTCCGGGGGGGTACGAGCAGTACTTC.

The count of this clone is one. The genes are TRBV27 and TRBJ2-7; TRBD2 aligns across 9 bases. This CDR3 is 15 amino acids long. The germline V gene has CDR1 MNHEY and CDR2 SMNVEV (reference sequence). The junction had 9 bases not matched to a gene; V was cut back by 6 bases and J by 3 bases. CDR3 in amino acids: CASRNYSGSLYEQYF. As DNA, the CDR3 is TGTGCCAGCAGAAATTATAGCGGGAGTCTCTACGAGCAGTACTTC.

This clone appeared a few times. The V and J genes are TRBV9 and TRBJ2-7; D call uncertain. V was trimmed by 2 bases and J by 2 bases, leaving 14 bases between them. In germline, CDR1 is SGDLS, CDR2 YYNGEE. This CDR3 comprises 15 residues. The CDR3 nucleotides are TGTGCCAGCAGCGTGGAACCCGCGGTAACCTACGAGCAGTACTTC. Its protein product is CASSVEPAVTYEQYF.

This clone occurred a few times. The genes are TRBV6-4 and TRBJ1-6, with a weak D call TRBD1 (5 bases). Germline V gives CDR1 MRHNA, CDR2 SNTAGT. V was trimmed by 6 bases and J by 14 bases, leaving 14 bases between them. The CDR3 covers 12 residues. Here the CDR3 DNA reads TGTGCCAGCAGATCCAGGGTTGGAACCCTCCACTTT. Protein sequence: CASRSRVGTLHF.

Note on this clone: A read error may produce the germline difference seen at one junction end. This sequence joins TRBV6-1 and TRBJ2-7; no firm D call. Germline V gives CDR1 MNHNS, CDR2 SASEGT. This CDR3 has 15 residues. This CDR3 reads CASNERPLVSYEQYF. As DNA, the CDR3 is TGTGCCAGCAATGAACGCCCATTAGTATCCTACGAGCAGTACTTC.

The chain carries TRBV18 and TRBJ2-7; D perhaps matches TRBD2 (6 bases). V was cut by 2 bases and J by 4 bases, with 18 bases left in between. CDR3 size: 16 residues. CDR1 KGHSH and CDR2 LQKENI come from the germline V gene. Here the CDR3 DNA reads TGTGCCAGCTCACCAGGGGTCGGGGGTAAACGTTACGAGCAGTACTTC. Translation gives CASSPGVGGKRYEQYF.

This clone has just a few counts. The chain joins TRBV5-1 to TRBJ2-6; 7 nucleotides line up with TRBD1. The CDR3 has 20 amino acids. The ends lost 4 bases at V and 0 bases at J; junction bases unmatched: 16. From germline, CDR1 is SGHRS and CDR2 YFSETQ. CDR3 residues: CASSQDRPRVLASGANVLTF. DNA for the CDR3: TGCGCCAGCAGCCAGGACAGGCCTCGGGTTTTGGCCTCTGGGGCCAACGTCCTGACTTTC.

This sequence joins TRBV7-2 and TRBJ1-2, with D possibly being TRBD1 (5 bases). This CDR3 has 15 residues. CDR1 is SGHTA and CDR2 is FQGNSA in the germline V gene. With 1 base removed from V and 4 bases from J, the gap between germline ends came to 13 bases. This CDR3 is CASSLGGITTYGYTF. The CDR3 DNA reads TGTGCCAGCAGCTTAGGGGGCATAACAACCTATGGCTACACCTTC.

The rearrangement links TRBV3-1 (or the pseudogene TRBV3-2) to TRBJ1-1, with D tentatively TRBD1 (5 bases). This CDR3 is 13 amino acids long. Germline assignment: CDR1 LGHDT and CDR2 YNNKEL (reference sequence). V was trimmed by 1 base and J by 8 bases, leaving 11 bases between them. DNA for the CDR3: TGTGCCAGCAGCCAAGTCTCAAAGGGGGAAGCTTTCTTT. It codes for CASSQVSKGEAFF.

The J gene is TRBJ1-1, the V gene TRBV6-6; 10 bases map to TRBD1. The germline V gene encodes CDR1 MNHNY and CDR2 SVGAGI (reference sequence). The ends lost 5 bases at V and 0 bases at J; junction bases unmatched: 9. This CDR3 is built from 17 residues. CDR3 loop: CASSRLDRGHVNTEAFF. CDR3 in DNA: TGTGCCAGCAGTCGCCTCGACAGGGGGCATGTGAACACTGAAGCTTTCTTT.

The chain is built from TRBV10-3 and TRBJ2-5; 7 bases fit TRBD2. After removal of 3 bases from V and 2 bases from J, the junction contained 9 bases not matched to a gene. Looked up from germline, CDR1 is ENHRY and CDR2 is SYGVKD. This CDR3 region has 16 residues. CDR3 in amino acids: CAISDASGKQQETQYF. The CDR3 DNA reads TGTGCCATCAGTGACGCTAGCGGAAAACAACAAGAGACCCAGTACTTC.